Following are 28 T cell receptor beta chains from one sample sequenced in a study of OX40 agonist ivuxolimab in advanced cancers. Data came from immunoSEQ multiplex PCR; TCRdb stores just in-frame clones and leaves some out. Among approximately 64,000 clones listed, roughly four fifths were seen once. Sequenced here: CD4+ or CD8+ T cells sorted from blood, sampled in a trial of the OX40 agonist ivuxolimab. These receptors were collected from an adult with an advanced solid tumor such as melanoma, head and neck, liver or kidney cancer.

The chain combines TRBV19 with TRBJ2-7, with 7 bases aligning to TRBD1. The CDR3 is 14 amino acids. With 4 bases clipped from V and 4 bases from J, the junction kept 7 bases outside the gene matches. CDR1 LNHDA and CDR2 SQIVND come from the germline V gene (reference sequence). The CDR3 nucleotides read TGTGCCAGTAGTAGAAGACAGGGAAATTACGAGCAGTACTTC. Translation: CASSRRQGNYEQYF.

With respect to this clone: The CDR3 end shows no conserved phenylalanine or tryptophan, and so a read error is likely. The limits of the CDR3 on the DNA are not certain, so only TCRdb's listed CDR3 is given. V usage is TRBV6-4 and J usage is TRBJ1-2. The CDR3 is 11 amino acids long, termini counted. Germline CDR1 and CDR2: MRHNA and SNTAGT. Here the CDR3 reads CASSVGTGAKK.

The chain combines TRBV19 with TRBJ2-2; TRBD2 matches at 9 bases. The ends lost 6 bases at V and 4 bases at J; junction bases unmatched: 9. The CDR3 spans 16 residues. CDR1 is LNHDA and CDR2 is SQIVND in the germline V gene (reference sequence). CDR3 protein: CASSGAGGRGTGELFF. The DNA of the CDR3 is TGTGCCAGTAGCGGAGCGGGGGGCCGTGGCACCGGGGAGCTGTTTTTT. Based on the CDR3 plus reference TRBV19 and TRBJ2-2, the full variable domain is DGGITQSPKYLFRKEGQNVTLSCEQNLNHDAMYWYRQDPGQGLRLIYYSQIVNDFQKGDIAEGYSVSREKKESFPLTVTSAQKNPTAFYLCASSGAGGRGTGELFFGEGSRLTVL.

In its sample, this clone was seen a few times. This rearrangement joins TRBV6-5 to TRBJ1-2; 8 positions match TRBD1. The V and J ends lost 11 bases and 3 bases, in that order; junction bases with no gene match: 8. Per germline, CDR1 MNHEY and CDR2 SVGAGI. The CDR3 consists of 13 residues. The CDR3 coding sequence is TGTGCCGTCCAGGGGGCGCAGGACTATGGCTACACCTTC. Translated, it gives CAVQGAQDYGYTF.

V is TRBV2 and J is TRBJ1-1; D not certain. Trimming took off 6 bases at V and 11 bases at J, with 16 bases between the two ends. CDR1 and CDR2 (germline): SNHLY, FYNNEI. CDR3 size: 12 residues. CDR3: CASRPADPRAFF. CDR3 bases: TGTGCCAGCAGGCCAGCGGACCCGAGGGCTTTCTTT.

CDR3 residues: CASSLDPNAYTGELFF. The CDR3 DNA sequence: TGTGCCAGCAGCCTGGACCCGAACGCGTACACCGGGGAGCTGTTTTTT. This chain uses TRBV9 with TRBJ2-2; unclear D gene. This CDR3 region has 16 residues. CDR1 and CDR2 (germline): SGDLS, YYNGEE. Between the trimmed V and J ends, which lost 4 bases and 3 bases, there was a span of 16 bases.

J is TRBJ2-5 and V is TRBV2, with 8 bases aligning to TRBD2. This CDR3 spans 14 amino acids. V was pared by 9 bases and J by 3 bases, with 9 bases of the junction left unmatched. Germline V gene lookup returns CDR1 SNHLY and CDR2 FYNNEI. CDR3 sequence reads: CASTSGNLEETQYF. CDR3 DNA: TGTGCCAGTACTAGCGGCAACTTAGAAGAGACCCAGTACTTC. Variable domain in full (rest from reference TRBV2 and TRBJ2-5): EPEVTQTPSHQVTQMGQEVILRCVPISNHLYFYWYRQILGQKVEFLVSFYNNEISEKSEIFDDQFSVERPDGSNFTLKIRSTKLEDSAMYFCASTSGNLEETQYFGPGTRLLVL.

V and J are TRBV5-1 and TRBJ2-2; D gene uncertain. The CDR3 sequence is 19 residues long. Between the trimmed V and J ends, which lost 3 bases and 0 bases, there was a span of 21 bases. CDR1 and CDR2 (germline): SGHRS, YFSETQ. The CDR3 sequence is CASSSTNWIAYANTGELFF. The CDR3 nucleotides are TGCGCCAGCAGCTCGACAAACTGGATAGCTTACGCGAACACCGGGGAGCTGTTTTTT.

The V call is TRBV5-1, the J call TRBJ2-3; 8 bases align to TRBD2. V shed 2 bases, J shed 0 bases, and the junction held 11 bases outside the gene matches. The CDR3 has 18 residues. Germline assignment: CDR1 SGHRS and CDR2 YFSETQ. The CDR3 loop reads CASSLTSGALTSTDTQYF. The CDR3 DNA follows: TGCGCCAGCAGCTTAACTAGCGGAGCACTTACTAGCACAGATACGCAGTATTTT.

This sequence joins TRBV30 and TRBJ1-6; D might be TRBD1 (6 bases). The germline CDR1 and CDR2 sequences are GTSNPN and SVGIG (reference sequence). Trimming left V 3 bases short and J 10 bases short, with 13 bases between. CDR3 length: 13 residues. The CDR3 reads CAWSQQGGSPLHF. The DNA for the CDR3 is TGTGCCTGGAGCCAACAGGGCGGCTCACCCCTCCACTTT. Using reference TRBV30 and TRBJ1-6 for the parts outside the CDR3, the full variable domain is SQTIHQWPATLVQPVGSPLSLECTVEGTSNPNLYWYRQAAGRGLQLLFYSVGIGQISSEVPQNLSASRPQDRQFILSSKKLLLSDSGFYLCAWSQQGGSPLHFGNGTRLTVT.

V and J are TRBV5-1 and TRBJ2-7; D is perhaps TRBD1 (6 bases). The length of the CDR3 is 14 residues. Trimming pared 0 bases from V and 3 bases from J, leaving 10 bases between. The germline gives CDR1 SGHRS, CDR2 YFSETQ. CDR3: CASSLGTGIYEQYF. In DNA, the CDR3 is TGCGCCAGCAGCTTGGGTACAGGGATCTACGAGCAGTACTTC.

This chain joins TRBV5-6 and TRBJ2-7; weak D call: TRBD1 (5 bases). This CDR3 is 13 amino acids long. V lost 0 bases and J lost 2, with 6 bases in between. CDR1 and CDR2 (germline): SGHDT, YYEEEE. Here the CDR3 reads CASSLGGPYEQYF. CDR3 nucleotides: TGTGCCAGCAGCTTGGGGGGCCCCTACGAGCAGTACTTC.

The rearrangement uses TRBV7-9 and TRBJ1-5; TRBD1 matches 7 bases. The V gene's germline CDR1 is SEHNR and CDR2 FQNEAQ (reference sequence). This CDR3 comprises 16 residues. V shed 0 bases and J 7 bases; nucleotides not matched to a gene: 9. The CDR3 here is CASSLAGTDSQQPQHF. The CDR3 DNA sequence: TGTGCCAGCAGCTTAGCGGGGACAGATTCTCAGCAGCCCCAGCATTTT.

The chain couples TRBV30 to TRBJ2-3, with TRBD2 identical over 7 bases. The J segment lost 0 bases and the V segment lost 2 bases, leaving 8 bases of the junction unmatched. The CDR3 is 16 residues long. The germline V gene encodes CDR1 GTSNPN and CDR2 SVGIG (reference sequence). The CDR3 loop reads CAWSPLLAASTDTQYF. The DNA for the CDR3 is TGTGCCTGGAGTCCTCTTCTAGCGGCAAGCACAGATACGCAGTATTTT.

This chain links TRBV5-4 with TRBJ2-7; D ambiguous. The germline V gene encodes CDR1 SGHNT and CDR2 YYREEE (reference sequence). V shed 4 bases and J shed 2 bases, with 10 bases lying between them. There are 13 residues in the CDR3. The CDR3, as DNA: TGTGCCAGCAGCACCGGCCCGACCTACGAGCAGTACTTC. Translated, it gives CASSTGPTYEQYF.

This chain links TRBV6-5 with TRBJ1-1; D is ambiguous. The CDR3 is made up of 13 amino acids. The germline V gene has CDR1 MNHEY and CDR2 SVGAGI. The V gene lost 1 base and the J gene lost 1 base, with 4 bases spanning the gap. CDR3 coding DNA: TGTGCCAGCAGTTACTTGGGGAACACTGAAGCTTTCTTT. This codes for CASSYLGNTEAFF.

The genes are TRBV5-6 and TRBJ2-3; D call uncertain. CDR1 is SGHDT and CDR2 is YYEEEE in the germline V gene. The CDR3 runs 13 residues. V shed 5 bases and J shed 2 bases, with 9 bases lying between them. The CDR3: CASRRPATDTQYF. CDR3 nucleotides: TGTGCCAGCAGGCGCCCGGCCACAGATACGCAGTATTTT.

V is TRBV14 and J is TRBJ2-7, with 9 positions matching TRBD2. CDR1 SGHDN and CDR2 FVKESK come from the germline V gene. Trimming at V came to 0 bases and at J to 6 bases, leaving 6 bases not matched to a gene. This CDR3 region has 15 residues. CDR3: CASSQDGLATGEQYF. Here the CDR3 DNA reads TGTGCCAGCAGCCAAGACGGACTAGCGACCGGCGAGCAGTACTTC.

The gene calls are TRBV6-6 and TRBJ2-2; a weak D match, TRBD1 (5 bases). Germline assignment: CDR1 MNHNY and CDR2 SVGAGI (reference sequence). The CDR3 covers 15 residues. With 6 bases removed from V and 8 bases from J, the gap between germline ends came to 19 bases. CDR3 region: CASSETQGGQGELFF. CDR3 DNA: TGTGCCAGCAGCGAGACGCAGGGCGGTCAGGGGGAGCTGTTTTTT.

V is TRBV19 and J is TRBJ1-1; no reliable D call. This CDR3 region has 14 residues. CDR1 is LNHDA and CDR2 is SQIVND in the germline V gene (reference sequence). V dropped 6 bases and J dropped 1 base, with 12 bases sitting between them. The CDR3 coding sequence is TGTGCCAGTAGAACTTTCGGCGGGAACACTGAAGCTTTCTTT. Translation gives CASRTFGGNTEAFF.

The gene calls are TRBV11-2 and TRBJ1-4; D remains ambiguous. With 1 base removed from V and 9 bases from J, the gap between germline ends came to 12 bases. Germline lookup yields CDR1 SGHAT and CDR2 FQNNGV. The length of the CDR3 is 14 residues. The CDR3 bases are TGTGCCAGCAGCTTAGTACGGCAGGTCAAAAAACTGTTTTTT. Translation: CASSLVRQVKKLFF.

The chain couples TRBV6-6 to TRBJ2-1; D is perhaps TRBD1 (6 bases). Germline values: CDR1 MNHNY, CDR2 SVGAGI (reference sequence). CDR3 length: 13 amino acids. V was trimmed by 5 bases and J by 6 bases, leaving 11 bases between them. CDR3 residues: CASSRDRRNEQFF. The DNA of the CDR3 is TGTGCCAGCAGTCGAGACAGGCGCAATGAGCAGTTCTTC.

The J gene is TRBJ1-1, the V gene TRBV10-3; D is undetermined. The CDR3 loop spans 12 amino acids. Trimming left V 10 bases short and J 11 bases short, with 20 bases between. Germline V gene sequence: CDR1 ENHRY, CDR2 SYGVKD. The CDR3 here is CATFSRRGRAFF. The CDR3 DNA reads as TGTGCCACATTTTCCCGACGCGGACGGGCTTTCTTT.

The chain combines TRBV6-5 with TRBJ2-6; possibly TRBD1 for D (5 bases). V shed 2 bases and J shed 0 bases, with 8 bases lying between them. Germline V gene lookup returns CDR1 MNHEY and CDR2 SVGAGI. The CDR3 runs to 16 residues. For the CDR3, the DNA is TGTGCCAGCAGTTACGGCGACAGCTCTGGGGCCAACGTCCTGACTTTC. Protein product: CASSYGDSSGANVLTF.

CDR3: CASSQDYNEQFF. CDR3 nucleotide sequence: TGCGCCAGCAGCCAGGATTACAATGAGCAGTTCTTC. The chain combines TRBV4-1 with TRBJ2-1; D remains ambiguous. Germline values: CDR1 MGHRA, CDR2 YSYEKL. V lost 3 bases and J lost 4, with 4 bases in between. This CDR3 has 12 amino acids.

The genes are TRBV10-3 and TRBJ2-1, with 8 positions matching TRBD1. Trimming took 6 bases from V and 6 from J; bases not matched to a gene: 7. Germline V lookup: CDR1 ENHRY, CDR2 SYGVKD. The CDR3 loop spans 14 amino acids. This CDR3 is CAIRDRVSGNEQFF. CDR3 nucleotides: TGTGCCATCAGGGACAGGGTCTCGGGCAATGAGCAGTTCTTC.

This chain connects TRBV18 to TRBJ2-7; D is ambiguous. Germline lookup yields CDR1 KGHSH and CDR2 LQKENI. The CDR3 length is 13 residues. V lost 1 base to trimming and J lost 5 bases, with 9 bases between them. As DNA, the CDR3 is TGTGCCAGCTCACCACGAGCCTCTAACGAGCAGTACTTC. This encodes CASSPRASNEQYF.

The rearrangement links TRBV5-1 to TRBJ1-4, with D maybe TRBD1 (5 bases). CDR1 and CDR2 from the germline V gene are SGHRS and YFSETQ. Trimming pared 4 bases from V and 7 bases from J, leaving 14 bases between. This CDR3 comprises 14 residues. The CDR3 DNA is TGCGCCAGCAGCGATTCAGGGAGTGCTGAAAAACTGTTTTTT. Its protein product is CASSDSGSAEKLFF.